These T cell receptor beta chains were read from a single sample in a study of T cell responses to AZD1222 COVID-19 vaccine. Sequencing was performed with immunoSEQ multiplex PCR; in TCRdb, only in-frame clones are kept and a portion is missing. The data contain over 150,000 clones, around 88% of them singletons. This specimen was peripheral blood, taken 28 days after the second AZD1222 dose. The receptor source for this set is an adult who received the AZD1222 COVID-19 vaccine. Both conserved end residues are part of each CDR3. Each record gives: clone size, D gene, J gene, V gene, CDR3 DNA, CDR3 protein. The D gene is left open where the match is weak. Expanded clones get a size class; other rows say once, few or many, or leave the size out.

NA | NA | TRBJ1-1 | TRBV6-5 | TGTGCCAGCAGTATGAAGAAGAACACTGAAGCTTTCTTT | CASSMKKNTEAFF
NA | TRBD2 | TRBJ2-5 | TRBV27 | TGTGCCAGCAGTTTCCTAGCGGGACGGAAAGAGACCCAGTACTTC | CASSFLAGRKETQYF
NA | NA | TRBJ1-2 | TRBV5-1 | TGCGCCAGCAGCTTCCAGGGGACGGACTATGGCTACACCTTC | CASSFQGTDYGYTF
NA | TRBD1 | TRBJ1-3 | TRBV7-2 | TGTGCCAGCAGCTTCACCGGGACAGGGGGTGGAAACACCATATATTTT | CASSFTGTGGGNTIYF
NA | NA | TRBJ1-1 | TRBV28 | TGTGCCAGCAAATTAGGGCATAGTGAAGCTTTCTTT | CASKLGHSEAFF
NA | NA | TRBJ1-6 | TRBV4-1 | TGCGCCAGCAGCCAAGGTCCGGGGAGATGGAATTCACCCCTCCACTTT | CASSQGPGRWNSPLHF
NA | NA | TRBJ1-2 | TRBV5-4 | TGTGCCAGCAGCTTCGGGGAGGCCAACTATGGCTACACCTTC | CASSFGEANYGYTF
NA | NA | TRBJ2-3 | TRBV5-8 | TGTGCCAGCGGCCCCCACCGGGGGACAGATACGCAGTATTTT | CASGPHRGTDTQYF
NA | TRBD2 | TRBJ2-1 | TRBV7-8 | TGTGCCAGCAGCTTGGGTTCCATAGCGGGGGGGTACAATGAGCAGTTCTTC | CASSLGSIAGGYNEQFF
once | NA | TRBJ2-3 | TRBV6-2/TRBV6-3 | TGTGCCAGCAGTTACGGGGGGGCCGCAGATACGCAGTATTTT | CASSYGGAADTQYF
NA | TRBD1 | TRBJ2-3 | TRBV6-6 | TGTGCCAGCAGAAGCCGGGACAGGGGCACAGATACGCAGTATTTT | CASRSRDRGTDTQYF
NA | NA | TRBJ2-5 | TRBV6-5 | TGTGCCAGCAGTTACATGGAGACCCAGTACTTC | CASSYMETQYF
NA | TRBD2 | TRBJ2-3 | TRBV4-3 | TGCGCCAGCAGCCAAGGTTTCGGGGGGGCTTTATTCGACCCAGATACGCAGTATTTT | CASSQGFGGALFDPDTQYF
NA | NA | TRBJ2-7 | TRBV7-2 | TGTGCCAGCAGCTTAGTGCAGGGGCCTTACGAGCAGTACTTC | CASSLVQGPYEQYF
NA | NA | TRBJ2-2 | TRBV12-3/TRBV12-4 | TGTGCCAGCAGTTCCTCGGGGGAGCTGTTTTTT | CASSSSGELFF
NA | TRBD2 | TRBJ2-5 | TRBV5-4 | TGTGCCAGCAGTTCGGATCCCGGGACTAGTCGCCAAGAGACCCAGTACTTC | CASSSDPGTSRQETQYF
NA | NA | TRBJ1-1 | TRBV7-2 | TGTGCCAGCAGCTTAGTGGGACAGAACACTGAAGCTTTCTTT | CASSLVGQNTEAFF
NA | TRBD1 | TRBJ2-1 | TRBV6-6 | TGTGCCAGCAGTTATGGGGGACAGGGGGCTTTCGATGAGCAGTTCTTC | CASSYGGQGAFDEQFF
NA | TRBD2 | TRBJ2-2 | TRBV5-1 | TGCGCCAGCAGACCGACTAGCGGGGACTACACCGGGGAGCTGTTTTTT | CASRPTSGDYTGELFF
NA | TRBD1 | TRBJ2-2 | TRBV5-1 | TGCGCCAGCAGCTTCGAGCCATTACAGGGGATAACGAACACCGGGGAGCTGTTTTTT | CASSFEPLQGITNTGELFF
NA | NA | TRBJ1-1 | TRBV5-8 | TGTGCCAGCAGCCCGGCGGGGGGGCGATTCACTGAAGCTTTCTTT | CASSPAGGRFTEAFF
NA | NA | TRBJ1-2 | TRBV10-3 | TGTGCCATCAGTGAGAGTAGGGGAAAAGGTGACTATGGCTACACCTTC | CAISESRGKGDYGYTF
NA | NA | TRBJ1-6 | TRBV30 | TGTGCCTGGCGGGGGGGTAGGGGCCTCTATAATTCACCCCTCCACTTT | CAWRGGRGLYNSPLHF
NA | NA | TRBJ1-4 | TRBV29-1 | TGCAGCGTTGGTACTAATGAAAAACTGTTTTTT | CSVGTNEKLFF
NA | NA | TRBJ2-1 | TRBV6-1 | TGTGCCAGCAGTGACCCGGTCGTGGCTTTTGAGCAGTTCTTC | CASSDPVVAFEQFF
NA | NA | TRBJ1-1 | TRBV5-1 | TGCGCCAGCAGTTATCAGGGCCAGGGGACTGAAGCTTTCTTT | CASSYQGQGTEAFF
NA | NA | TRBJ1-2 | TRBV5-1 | TGCGCCAGCGCCCTTAAGGAGGGTACATATGGCTACACCTTC | CASALKEGTYGYTF
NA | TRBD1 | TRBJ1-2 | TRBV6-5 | TGTGCCAGCAGTCCCGGGACAGGGATGACCTATGGCTACACCTTC | CASSPGTGMTYGYTF
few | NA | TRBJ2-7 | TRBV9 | TGTGCCAGCGGGCCCGGGACATCCTACGAGCAGTACTTC | CASGPGTSYEQYF
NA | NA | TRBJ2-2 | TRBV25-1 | TGTGCCAGCAGCCGCCCAGGGGAGCTGTTTTTT | CASSRPGELFF
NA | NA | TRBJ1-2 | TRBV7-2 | TGTGCCAGCAGCCCCGACTGGGTCGGAGGCTACACCTTC | CASSPDWVGGYTF
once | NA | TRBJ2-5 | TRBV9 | TGTGCCAGCAGCGAGGGGGGGACTAAACAAGAGACCCAGTACTTC | CASSEGGTKQETQYF
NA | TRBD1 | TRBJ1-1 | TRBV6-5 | TGTGCCAGCAAACGTCGACAGGGGGTGAACACTGAAGCTTTCTTT | CASKRRQGVNTEAFF
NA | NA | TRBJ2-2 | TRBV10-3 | TGTGCCATCAGTGGGGGGACTGGAAACACCGGGGAGCTGTTTTTT | CAISGGTGNTGELFF
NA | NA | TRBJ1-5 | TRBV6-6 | TGTGCCAGCAGTCGATCCGCGGTCCAGCCCCAGCATTTT | CASSRSAVQPQHF
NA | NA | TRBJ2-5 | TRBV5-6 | TGTGCCAGCAGCTTTTCCGGGATCCAAGAGACCCAGTACTTC | CASSFSGIQETQYF
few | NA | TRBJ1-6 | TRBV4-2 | TGTGCCAGCAGCGGACTTCCCCCAGGGGTTGGTTCACCCCTCCACTTT | CASSGLPPGVGSPLHF
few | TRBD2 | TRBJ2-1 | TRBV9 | TGTGCCAGCAGCTTTAGCGGGGCTCTCTACAATGAGCAGTTCTTC | CASSFSGALYNEQFF
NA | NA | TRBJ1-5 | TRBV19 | TGTGCCAGTAGTCCCCACCGGGCCAATCAGCCCCAGCATTTT | CASSPHRANQPQHF
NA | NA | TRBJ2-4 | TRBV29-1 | TGCAGCGTAGACGGGGGAGAAAACATTCAGTACTTC | CSVDGGENIQYF
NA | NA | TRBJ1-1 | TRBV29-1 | TGCAGCGAAATATCAGTGAACACTGAAGCTTTCTTT | CSEISVNTEAFF
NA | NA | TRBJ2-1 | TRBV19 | TGTGCCAGTAGTATGTTGGAGCAAGGCTACAATGAGCAGTTCTTC | CASSMLEQGYNEQFF
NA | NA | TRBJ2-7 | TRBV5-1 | TGCGCCAGCAGCTTGGCGGGGATCCTAGCCTACGAGCAGTACTTC | CASSLAGILAYEQYF
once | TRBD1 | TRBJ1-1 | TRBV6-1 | TGTGCCAGCAGTGATCCTGGGACAGGGAACACTGAAGCTTTCTTT | CASSDPGTGNTEAFF
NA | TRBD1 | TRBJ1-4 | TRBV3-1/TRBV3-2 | TGTGCCAGCAGCCAGCCAGGGGGGTATGAAAAACTGTTTTTT | CASSQPGGYEKLFF
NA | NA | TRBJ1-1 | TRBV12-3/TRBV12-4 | TGTGCCAGCAGTTTTGCGACACTCGAAGCTTTCTTT | CASSFATLEAFF
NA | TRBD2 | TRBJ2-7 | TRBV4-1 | TGCGCCAGCAGCCAAATTGCTAGCGGGGTCCACGAGCAGTACTTC | CASSQIASGVHEQYF
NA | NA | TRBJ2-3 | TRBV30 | TGTGCCTGGAGCAGTCCCGCAGATACGCAGTATTTT | CAWSSPADTQYF
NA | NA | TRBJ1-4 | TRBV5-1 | TGCGCCAGCAGCGTTGGGAGGGGGAATGAAAAACTGTTTTTT | CASSVGRGNEKLFF
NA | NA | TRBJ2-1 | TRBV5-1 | TGCGCCAGCACCCCGGACCCTTTACGCAATGAGCAGTTCTTC | CASTPDPLRNEQFF
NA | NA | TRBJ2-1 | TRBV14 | TGTGCCAGCAGCCAACGTCAAACACTAAACAATGAGCAGTTCTTC | CASSQRQTLNNEQFF
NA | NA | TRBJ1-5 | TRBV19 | TGTGCCAGTAGTATTTATCCGGAGTCGGTTCTTCAGCCCCAGCATTTT | CASSIYPESVLQPQHF
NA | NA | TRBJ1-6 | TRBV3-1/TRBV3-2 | TGTGCCAGCAGCCAGGAGCCAGGCTCCTATAATTCACCCCTCCACTTT | CASSQEPGSYNSPLHF
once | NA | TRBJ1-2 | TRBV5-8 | TGTGCCAGCAGCTTGGGAGGGATCCCCTATGGCTACACCTTC | CASSLGGIPYGYTF
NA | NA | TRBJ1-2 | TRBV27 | TGTGCCAGCAGTTTACAGGGTTTCGACTACACCTTC | CASSLQGFDYTF
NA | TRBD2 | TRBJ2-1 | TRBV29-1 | TGCAGCGTTTCCGTGGGGGGGGGTTACAATGAGCAGTTCTTC | CSVSVGGGYNEQFF
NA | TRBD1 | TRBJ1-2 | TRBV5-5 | TGTGCCAGCAGCTTAACCCCCCGGGACAGCCTATATAGCTACACCTTC | CASSLTPRDSLYSYTF
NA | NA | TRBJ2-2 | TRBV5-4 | TGTGCCAGCAGCTTGGGGAGGGAACACACCGGGGAGCTGTTTTTT | CASSLGREHTGELFF